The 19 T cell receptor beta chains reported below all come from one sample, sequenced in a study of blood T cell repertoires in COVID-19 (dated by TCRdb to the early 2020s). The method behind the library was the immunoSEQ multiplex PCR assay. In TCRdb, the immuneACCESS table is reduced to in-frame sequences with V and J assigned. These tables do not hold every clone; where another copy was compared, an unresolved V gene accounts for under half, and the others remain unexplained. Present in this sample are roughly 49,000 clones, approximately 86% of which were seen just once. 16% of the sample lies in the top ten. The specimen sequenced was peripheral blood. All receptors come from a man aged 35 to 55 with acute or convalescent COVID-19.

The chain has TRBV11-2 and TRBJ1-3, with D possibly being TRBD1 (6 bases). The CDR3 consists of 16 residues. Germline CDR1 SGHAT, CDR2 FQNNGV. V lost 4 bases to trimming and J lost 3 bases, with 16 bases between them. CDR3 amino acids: CASSSRTRGGGNTIYF. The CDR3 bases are TGTGCCAGCAGCTCCCGAACGAGAGGGGGTGGAAACACCATATATTTT.

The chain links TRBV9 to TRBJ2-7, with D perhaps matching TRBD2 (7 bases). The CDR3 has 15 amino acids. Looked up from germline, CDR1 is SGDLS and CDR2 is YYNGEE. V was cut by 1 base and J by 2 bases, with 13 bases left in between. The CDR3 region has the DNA TGTGCCAGCAGCGTATCGGGGGGCCTTACCTACGAGCAGTACTTC. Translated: CASSVSGGLTYEQYF.

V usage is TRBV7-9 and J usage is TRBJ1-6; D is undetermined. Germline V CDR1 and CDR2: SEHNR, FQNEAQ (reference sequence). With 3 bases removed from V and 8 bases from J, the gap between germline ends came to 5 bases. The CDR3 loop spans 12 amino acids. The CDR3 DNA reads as TGTGCCAGCAGCTTGCGCGATTCACCCCTCCACTTT. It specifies CASSLRDSPLHF.

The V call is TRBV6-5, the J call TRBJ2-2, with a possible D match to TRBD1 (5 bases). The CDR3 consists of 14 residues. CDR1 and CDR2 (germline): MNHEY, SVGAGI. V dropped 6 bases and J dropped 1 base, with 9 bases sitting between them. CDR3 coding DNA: TGTGCCAGCAGGAAAGACAGGAACACCGGGGAGCTGTTTTTT. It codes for CASRKDRNTGELFF.

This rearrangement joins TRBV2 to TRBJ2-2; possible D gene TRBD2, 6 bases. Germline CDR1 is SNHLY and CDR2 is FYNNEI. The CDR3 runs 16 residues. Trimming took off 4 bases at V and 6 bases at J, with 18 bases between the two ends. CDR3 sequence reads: CASSVAAPSGAGELFF. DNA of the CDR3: TGTGCCAGCAGTGTTGCAGCCCCATCGGGGGCCGGGGAGCTGTTTTTT. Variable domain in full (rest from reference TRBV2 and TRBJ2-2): EPEVTQTPSHQVTQMGQEVILRCVPISNHLYFYWYRQILGQKVEFLVSFYNNEISEKSEIFDDQFSVERPDGSNFTLKIRSTKLEDSAMYFCASSVAAPSGAGELFFGEGSRLTVL.

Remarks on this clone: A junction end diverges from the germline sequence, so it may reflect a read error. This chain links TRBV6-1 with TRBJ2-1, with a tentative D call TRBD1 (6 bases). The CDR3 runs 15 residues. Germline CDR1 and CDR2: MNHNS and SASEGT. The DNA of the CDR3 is TGTGCCAGCAGCGAAGACAGGAGCTCCTACAATGAGCAGTTCTTC. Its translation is CASSEDRSSYNEQFF.

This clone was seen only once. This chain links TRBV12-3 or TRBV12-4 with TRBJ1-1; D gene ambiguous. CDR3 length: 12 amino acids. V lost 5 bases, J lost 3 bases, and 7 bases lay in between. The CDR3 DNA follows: TGTGCCAGCAGTAGCGTCGACACTGAAGCTTTCTTT. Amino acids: CASSSVDTEAFF.

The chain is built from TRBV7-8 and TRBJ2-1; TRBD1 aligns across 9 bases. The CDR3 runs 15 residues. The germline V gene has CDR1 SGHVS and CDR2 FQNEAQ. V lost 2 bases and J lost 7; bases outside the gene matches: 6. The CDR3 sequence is CASSLSGQGSNEQFF. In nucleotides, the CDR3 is TGTGCCAGCAGCTTATCGGGACAGGGCTCAAATGAGCAGTTCTTC.

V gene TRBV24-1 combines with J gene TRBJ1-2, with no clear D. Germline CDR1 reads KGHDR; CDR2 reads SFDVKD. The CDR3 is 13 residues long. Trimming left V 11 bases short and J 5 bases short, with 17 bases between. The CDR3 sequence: CARTPTGSYGYTF. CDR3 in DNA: TGTGCCAGGACCCCAACGGGGAGTTATGGCTACACCTTC.

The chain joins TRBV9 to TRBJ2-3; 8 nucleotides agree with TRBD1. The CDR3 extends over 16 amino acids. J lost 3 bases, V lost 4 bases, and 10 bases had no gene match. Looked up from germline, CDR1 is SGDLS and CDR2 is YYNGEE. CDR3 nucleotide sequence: TGTGCCAGCAGCCATATTACAGGGGGAGGAACAGATACGCAGTATTTT. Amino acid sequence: CASSHITGGGTDTQYF. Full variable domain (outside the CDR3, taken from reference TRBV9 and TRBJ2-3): DSGVTQTPKHLITATGQRVTLRCSPRSGDLSVYWYQQSLDQGLQFLIQYYNGEERAKGNILERFSAQQFPDLHSELNLSSLELGDSALYFCASSHITGGGTDTQYFGPGTRLTVL.

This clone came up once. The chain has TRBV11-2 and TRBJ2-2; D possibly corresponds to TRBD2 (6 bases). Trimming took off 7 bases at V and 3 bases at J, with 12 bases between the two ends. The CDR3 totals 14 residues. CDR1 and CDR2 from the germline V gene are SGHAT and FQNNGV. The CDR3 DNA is TGTGCCAGCACTCGACTAGAGGACACCGGGGAGCTGTTTTTT. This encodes CASTRLEDTGELFF.

The DNA for the CDR3 is TGTGCCAGCAGCAATTCTCAGGGGGCCCTGCCGAACAATGAGCAGTTCTTC. Its protein is CASSNSQGALPNNEQFF. The J gene is TRBJ2-1, the V gene TRBV7-8, with 8 bases fitting TRBD1. The germline V gene has CDR1 SGHVS and CDR2 FQNEAQ. The CDR3 consists of 17 residues. V gave up 5 bases and J gave up 5 bases; unmatched junction bases: 14.

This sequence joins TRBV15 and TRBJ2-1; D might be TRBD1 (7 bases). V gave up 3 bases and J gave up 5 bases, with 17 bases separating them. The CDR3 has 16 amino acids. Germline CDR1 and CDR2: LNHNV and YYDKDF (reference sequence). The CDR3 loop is CATSSGGTAGNNEQFF. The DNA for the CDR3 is TGTGCCACCAGCAGTGGCGGGACAGCCGGAAACAATGAGCAGTTCTTC.

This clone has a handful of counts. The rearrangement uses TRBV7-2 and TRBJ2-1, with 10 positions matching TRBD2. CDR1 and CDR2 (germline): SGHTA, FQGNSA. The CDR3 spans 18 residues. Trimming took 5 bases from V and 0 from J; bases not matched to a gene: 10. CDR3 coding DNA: TGTGCCAGCAGCCGGATCGGACTAGCGGCAACCTCCTACAATGAGCAGTTCTTC. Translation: CASSRIGLAATSYNEQFF.

In DNA form, the CDR3 reads TGTGCCAGCAGTTACCCGTCTGGACAGCCGATCTCTGGAAACACCATATATTTT. Its translation is CASSYPSGQPISGNTIYF. This chain joins TRBV6-2 or TRBV6-3 and TRBJ1-3; D is perhaps TRBD1 (6 bases). CDR3 length: 18 amino acids. Germline CDR1 is MNHEY and CDR2 is SVGEGT. V gave up 2 bases and J gave up 0 bases, with 17 bases separating them.

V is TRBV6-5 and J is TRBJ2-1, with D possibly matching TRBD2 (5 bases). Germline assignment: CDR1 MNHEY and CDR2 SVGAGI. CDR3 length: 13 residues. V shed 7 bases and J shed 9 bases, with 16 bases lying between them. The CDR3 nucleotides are TGTGCCAGCACCCGTAGACGGGATGGTGAGCAGTTCTTC. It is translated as CASTRRRDGEQFF.

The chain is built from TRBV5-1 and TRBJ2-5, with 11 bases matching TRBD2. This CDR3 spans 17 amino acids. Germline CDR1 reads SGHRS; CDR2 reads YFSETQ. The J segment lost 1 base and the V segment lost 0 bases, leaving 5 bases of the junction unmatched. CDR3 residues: CASSLGALAGVQETQYF. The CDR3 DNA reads TGCGCCAGCAGCTTGGGGGCACTAGCGGGGGTCCAAGAGACCCAGTACTTC.

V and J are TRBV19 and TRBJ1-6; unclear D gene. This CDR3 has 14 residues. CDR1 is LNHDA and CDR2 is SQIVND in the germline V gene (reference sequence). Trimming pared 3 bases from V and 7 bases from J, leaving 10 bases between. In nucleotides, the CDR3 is TGTGCCAGTAGTATTCTACAGAGAAATTCACCCCTCCACTTT. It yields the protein CASSILQRNSPLHF.

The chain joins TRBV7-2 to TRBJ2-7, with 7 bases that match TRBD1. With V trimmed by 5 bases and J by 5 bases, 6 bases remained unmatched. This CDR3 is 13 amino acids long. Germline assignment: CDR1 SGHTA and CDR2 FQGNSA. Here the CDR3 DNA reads TGTGCCAGCAGCCGCGACAGGGTTGACGAGCAGTACGTC. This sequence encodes CASSRDRVDEQYV.